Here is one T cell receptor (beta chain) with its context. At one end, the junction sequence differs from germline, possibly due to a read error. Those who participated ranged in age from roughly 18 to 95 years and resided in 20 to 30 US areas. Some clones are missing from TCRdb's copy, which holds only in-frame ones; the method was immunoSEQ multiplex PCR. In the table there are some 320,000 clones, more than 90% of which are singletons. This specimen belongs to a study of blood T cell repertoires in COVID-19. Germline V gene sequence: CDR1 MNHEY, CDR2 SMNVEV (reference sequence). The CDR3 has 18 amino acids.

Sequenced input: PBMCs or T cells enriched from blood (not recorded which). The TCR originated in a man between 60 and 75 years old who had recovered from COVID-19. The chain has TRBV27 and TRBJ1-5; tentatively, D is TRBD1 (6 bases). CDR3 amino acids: CARRSFRGPDDSNQPQHF. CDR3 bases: TGTGCCCGCAGGAGTTTCAGGGGACCCGACGATAGCAATCAGCCCCAGCATTTT.